These T cell receptor beta chains were read from a single sample in a study of blood T cell repertoires in COVID-19. Profiled with immunoSEQ multiplex PCR; TCRdb holds only in-frame clones, not every one. The sample yields approximately 200,000 clones, around four fifths seen once. Sequenced: PBMCs or T cells enriched from blood (not recorded which). These receptors were taken from a man between 40 and 49 years old who had recovered from COVID-19. Each CDR3 is given without its conserved first and last residue. Fields, in order: J gene, CDR3 length, V gene, CDR3 protein.

j_call: TRBJ2-7; cdr3_length: 11; v_call: TRBV3-1/TRBV3-2; cdr3_aa: ASSLRESYEQY
j_call: TRBJ2-5; cdr3_length: 11; v_call: TRBV2; cdr3_aa: ASRGRGGETQY
j_call: TRBJ1-2; cdr3_length: 10; v_call: TRBV18; cdr3_aa: ASSPSGEGYT
j_call: TRBJ1-2; cdr3_length: 11; v_call: TRBV7-6; cdr3_aa: ASSLAQAYGYT
j_call: TRBJ1-2; cdr3_length: 13; v_call: TRBV30; cdr3_aa: AWSKGGTSNYGYT
j_call: TRBJ1-5; cdr3_length: 12; v_call: TRBV5-6; cdr3_aa: ASSSGGSNQPQH
j_call: TRBJ2-3; cdr3_length: 9; v_call: TRBV2; cdr3_aa: ASRVTYTQY
j_call: TRBJ2-3; cdr3_length: 18; v_call: TRBV9; cdr3_aa: ASSVSSGTSGGAWGDTQY
j_call: TRBJ1-2; cdr3_length: 12; v_call: TRBV5-6; cdr3_aa: ASSHSRAFYGYT
j_call: TRBJ2-2; cdr3_length: 12; v_call: TRBV7-9; cdr3_aa: ASSSAGNTGELF
j_call: TRBJ1-6; cdr3_length: 14; v_call: TRBV27; cdr3_aa: ASSLELRGTNSPLH
j_call: TRBJ2-7; cdr3_length: 11; v_call: TRBV6-2/TRBV6-3; cdr3_aa: ASSYHRTYEQY
j_call: TRBJ2-1; cdr3_length: 10; v_call: TRBV12-3/TRBV12-4; cdr3_aa: ASTFSGNEQF
j_call: TRBJ2-3; cdr3_length: 11; v_call: TRBV30; cdr3_aa: ALGREVTDTQY
j_call: TRBJ2-1; cdr3_length: 12; v_call: TRBV5-1; cdr3_aa: ASSIVSSYNEQF
j_call: TRBJ1-1; cdr3_length: 10; v_call: TRBV29-1; cdr3_aa: SSRYSNTEAF